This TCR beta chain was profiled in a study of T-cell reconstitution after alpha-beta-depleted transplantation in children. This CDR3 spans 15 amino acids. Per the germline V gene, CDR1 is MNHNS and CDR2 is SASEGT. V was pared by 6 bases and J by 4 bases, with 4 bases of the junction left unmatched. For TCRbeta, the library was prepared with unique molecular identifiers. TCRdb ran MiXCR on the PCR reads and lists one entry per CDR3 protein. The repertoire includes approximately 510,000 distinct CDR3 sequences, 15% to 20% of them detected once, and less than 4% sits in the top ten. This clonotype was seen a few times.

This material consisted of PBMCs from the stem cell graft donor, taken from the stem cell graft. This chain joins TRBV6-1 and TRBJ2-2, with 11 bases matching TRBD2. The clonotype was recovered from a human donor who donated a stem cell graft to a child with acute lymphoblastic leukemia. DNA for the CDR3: TGTGCCAGCAGCGGGACTAGCGGATTCACCGGGGAGCTGTTTTTT. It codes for CASSGTSGFTGELFF.